This T cell receptor (beta chain) was identified during a study of OX40 agonist ivuxolimab in advanced cancers. A note on the overall study: The costimulatory receptor OX40 (CD134) was targeted by ivuxolimab, a fully human IgG2 agonistic monoclonal antibody. Intravenous ivuxolimab was administered to patients every 2 weeks at six dose levels: 0.01, 0.1, 0.3, 1.5, 3 and 10 mg/kg. Of the 50 or so patients in dose escalation, 19 had hepatocellular carcinoma, some 15 had melanoma, 9 had renal cell carcinoma and 9 had head and neck cancer. The dose-escalation cohort was about 86% male with a mean age of about 60 years, ranging from roughly 23 to 90. Patients were allowed to have had prior anti-PD-1, anti-PD-L1 or anti-CTLA-4 therapy, and 40% to 45% of the dose-escalation patients had been treated with checkpoint inhibitors. Partial responses occurred in three dose-escalation patients, of whom one had hepatocellular carcinoma and two had cutaneous melanoma. Peripheral TCRbeta sequencing aimed to test whether ivuxolimab altered TCR sequence diversity and caused clonal T-cell expansion. The paper reports the monotherapy dose-escalation portion (N ≈ 50 patients) of the phase I ivuxolimab trial.

V sheds 0 bases and J sheds 0 bases, leaving 10 bases between their ends. Looking up the germline V gene (reference sequence) yields CDR1 SEHNR and CDR2 FQNEAQ. The CDR3 holds 16 amino acids from the cysteine to the phenylalanine. Of the read, only the CDR3 DNA is kept; its 48 bases are in frame from base 1. Notes on this clone: It has no known antigen specificity. No per-base quality is available; no much larger clone lies one base away.

Genomic DNA was extracted from sorted cells for sequencing of the TCRbeta CDR3 region. The immunoSEQ Assay was used for sequencing of TCRbeta CDR3 regions. Here the immuneACCESS table is served through TCRdb, limited to in-frame sequences with V and J called. Missing clones are a known gap in these copies; in checked studies unresolved V genes cover under half, and the rest lacks a known reason. In all, the sample holds more than 85,000 clones, and roughly 87% of those were seen once. 0.27% of the sample is taken by the ten largest. General study outcomes and caveats: In partial responders in the 0.1-3.0 mg/kg groups, normalized peripheral clonal expansion was found to be among the lowest, especially among CD8+ T cells. The antigen specificity of the peripheral T cells that underwent clonal expansion was not determined. After ivuxolimab, more expanded clones were found on average in CD8+ T cells than in CD4+ T cells. Low levels of normalized T-cell clonal expansion were also shown by some nonresponding patients. At doses of 0.1 to 3.0 mg/kg, clonal expansion of both CD4+ and CD8+ blood T cells was observed from baseline to week 6.

Patients with a history of autoimmune disease or receiving systemic immunosuppression were excluded from the trial. In every dose cohort, peripheral blood was drawn for TCR sequencing at baseline, cycle 4 day 1, and cycle 7 day 1. The samples were taken from a phase I, first-in-human, multicenter, open-label dose-escalation trial of ivuxolimab. The trial enrolled adults with locally advanced or metastatic head and neck squamous cell, hepatocellular, melanoma or renal cell carcinoma. Before TCR sequencing, CD4+ T cells and CD8+ T cells from peripheral blood were sorted into separate populations. The source material was CD4+ or CD8+ T cells sorted from blood, sampled in a trial of the OX40 agonist ivuxolimab. The chain links TRBV7-9 with TRBJ2-3, and possibly TRBD2, on 5 matching bases. The sequence derives from an adult with an advanced solid tumor such as melanoma, head and neck, liver or kidney cancer. The DNA reads as follows: TGTGCCAGCAGCTTAGCCGGACTGACTAGCACAGATACGCAGTATTTT. Its amino acids are CASSLAGLTSTDTQYF.